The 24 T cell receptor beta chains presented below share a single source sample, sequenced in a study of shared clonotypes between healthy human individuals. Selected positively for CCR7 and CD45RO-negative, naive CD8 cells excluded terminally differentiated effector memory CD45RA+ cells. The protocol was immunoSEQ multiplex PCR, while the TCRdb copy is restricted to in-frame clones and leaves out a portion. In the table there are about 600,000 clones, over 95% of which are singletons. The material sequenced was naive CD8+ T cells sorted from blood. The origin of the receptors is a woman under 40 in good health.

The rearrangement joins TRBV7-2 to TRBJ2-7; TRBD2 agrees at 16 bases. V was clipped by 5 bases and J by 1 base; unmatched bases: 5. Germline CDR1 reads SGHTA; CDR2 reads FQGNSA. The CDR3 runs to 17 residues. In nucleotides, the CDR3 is TGTGCCAGCAGCCAGGGACTAGCGGGAGGGCAATCCTACGAGCAGTACTTC. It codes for CASSQGLAGGQSYEQYF. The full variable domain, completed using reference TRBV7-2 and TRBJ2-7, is GAGVSQSPSNKVTEKGKDVELRCDPISGHTALYWYRQSLGQGLEFLIYFQGNSAPDKSGLPSDRFSAERTGGSVSTLTIQRTQQEDSAVYLCASSQGLAGGQSYEQYFGPGTRLTVT.

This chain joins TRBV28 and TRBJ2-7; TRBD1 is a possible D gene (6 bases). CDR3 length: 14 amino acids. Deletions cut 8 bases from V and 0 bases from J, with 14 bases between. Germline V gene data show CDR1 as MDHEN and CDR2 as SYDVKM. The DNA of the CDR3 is TGTGCCAGCTTCCAGGGACATACCTCCTACGAGCAGTACTTC. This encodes CASFQGHTSYEQYF.

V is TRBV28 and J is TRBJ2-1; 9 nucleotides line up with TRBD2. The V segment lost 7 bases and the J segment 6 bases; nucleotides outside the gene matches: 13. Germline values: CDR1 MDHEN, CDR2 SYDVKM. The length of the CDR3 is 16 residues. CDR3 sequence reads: CASKVIGREGLNEQFF. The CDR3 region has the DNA TGTGCCAGCAAGGTGATAGGGCGGGAGGGCCTCAATGAGCAGTTCTTC.

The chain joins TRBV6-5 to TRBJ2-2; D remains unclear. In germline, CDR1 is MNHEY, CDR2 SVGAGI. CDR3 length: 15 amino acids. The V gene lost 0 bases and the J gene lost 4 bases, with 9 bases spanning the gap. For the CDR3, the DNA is TGTGCCAGCAGTTACTCGACCATGGGCACCGGGGAGCTGTTTTTT. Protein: CASSYSTMGTGELFF.

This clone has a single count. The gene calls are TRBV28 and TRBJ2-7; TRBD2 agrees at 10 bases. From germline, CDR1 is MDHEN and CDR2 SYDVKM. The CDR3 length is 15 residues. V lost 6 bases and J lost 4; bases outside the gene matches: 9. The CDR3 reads CASRALAGVAYEQYF. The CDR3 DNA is TGTGCCAGCAGGGCTCTAGCGGGAGTTGCGTACGAGCAGTACTTC.

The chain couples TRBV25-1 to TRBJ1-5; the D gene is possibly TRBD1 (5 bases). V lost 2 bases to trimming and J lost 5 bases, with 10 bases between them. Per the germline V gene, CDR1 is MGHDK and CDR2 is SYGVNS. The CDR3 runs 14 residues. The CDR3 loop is CASSEGAGDQPQHF. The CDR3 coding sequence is TGTGCCAGCAGTGAAGGGGCGGGGGATCAGCCCCAGCATTTT.

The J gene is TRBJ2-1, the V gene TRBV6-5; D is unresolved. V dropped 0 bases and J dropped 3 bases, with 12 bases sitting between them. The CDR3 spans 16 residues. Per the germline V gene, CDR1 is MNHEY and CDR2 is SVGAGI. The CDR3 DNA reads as TGTGCCAGCAGTTACTCGATGGGTCTTATCTACAATGAGCAGTTCTTC. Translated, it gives CASSYSMGLIYNEQFF.

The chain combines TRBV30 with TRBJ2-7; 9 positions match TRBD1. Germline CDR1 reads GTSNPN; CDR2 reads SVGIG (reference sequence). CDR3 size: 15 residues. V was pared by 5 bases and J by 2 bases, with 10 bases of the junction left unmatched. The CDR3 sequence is CAWSHGTGSPYEQYF. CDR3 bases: TGTGCCTGGTCCCATGGGACAGGGTCCCCCTACGAGCAGTACTTC.

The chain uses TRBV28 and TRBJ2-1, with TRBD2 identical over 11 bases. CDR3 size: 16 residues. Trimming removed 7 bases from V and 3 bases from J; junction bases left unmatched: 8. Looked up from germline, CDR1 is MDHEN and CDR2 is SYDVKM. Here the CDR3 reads CASTFSGRAFYNEQFF. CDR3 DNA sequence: TGTGCCAGCACCTTTAGCGGGAGGGCCTTCTACAATGAGCAGTTCTTC. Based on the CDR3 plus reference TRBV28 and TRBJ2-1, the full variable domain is DVKVTQSSRYLVKRTGEKVFLECVQDMDHENMFWYRQDPGLGLRLIYFSYDVKMKEKGDIPEGYSVSREKKERFSLILESASTNQTSMYLCASTFSGRAFYNEQFFGPGTRLTVL.

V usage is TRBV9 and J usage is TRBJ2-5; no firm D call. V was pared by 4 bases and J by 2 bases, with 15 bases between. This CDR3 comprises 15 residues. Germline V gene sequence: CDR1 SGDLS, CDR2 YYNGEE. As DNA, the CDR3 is TGTGCCAGCAGCCGATTTCCGGGCAGACAAGAGACCCAGTACTTC. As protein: CASSRFPGRQETQYF.

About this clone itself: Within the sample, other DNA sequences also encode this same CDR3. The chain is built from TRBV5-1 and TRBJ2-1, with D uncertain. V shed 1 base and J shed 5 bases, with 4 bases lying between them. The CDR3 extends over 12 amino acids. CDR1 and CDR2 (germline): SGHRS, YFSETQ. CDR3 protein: CASSLIDNEQFF. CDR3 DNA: TGCGCCAGCAGCTTGATCGACAATGAGCAGTTCTTC.

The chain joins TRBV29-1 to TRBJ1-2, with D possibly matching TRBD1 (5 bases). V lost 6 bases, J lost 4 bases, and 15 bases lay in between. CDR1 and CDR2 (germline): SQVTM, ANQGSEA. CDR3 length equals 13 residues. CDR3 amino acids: CSVREGFSYGYTF. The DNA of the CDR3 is TGCAGCGTCAGGGAGGGTTTCAGCTATGGCTACACCTTC.

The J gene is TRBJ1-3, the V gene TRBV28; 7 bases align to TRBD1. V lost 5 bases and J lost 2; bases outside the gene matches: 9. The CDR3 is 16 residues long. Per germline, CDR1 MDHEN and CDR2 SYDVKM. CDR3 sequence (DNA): TGTGCCAGCAGTCGGCGGACAGGCGGGGCTGGAAACACCATATATTTT. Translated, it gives CASSRRTGGAGNTIYF.

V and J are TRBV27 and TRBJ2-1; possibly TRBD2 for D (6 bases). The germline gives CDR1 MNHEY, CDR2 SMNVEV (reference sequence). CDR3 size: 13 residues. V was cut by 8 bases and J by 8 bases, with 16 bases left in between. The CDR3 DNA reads TGTGCCAGCCATCAGGAGGGAAGGGATGAGCAGTTCTTC. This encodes CASHQEGRDEQFF.

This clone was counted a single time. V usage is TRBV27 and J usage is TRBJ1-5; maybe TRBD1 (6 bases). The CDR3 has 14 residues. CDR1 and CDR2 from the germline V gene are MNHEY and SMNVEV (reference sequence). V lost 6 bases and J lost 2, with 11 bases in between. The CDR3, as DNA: TGTGCCAGCAGAGGGGGTTTGGGCAATCAGCCCCAGCATTTT. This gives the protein CASRGGLGNQPQHF.

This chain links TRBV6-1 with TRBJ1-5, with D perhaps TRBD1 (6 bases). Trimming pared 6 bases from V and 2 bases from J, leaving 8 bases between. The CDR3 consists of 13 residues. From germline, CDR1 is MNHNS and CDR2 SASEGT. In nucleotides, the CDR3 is TGTGCCAGCAGGACAGGTGGCAATCAGCCCCAGCATTTT. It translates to CASRTGGNQPQHF.

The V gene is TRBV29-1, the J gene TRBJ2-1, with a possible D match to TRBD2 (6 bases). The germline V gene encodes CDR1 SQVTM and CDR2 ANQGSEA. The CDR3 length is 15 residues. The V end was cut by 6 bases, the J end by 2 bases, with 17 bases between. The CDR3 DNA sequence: TGCAGCGTCGAGGACTACCTGAACGCCTACAATGAGCAGTTCTTC. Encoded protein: CSVEDYLNAYNEQFF.

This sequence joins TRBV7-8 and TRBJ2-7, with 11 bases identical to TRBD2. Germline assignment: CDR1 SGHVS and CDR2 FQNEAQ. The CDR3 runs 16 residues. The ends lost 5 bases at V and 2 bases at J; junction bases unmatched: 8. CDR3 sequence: CASSPLLAGVTYEQYF. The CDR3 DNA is TGTGCCAGCAGCCCGTTACTAGCGGGAGTTACCTACGAGCAGTACTTC.

The CDR3: CASSLGAGDGEQYF. The CDR3, as DNA: TGTGCCAGCAGCTTGGGAGCGGGCGACGGGGAGCAGTACTTC. This chain joins TRBV5-4 and TRBJ2-7; a possible D gene is TRBD2 (6 bases). Between the trimmed V and J ends, which lost 0 bases and 7 bases, there was a span of 14 bases. The CDR3 runs 14 residues. CDR1 and CDR2 from the germline V gene are SGHNT and YYREEE (reference sequence).

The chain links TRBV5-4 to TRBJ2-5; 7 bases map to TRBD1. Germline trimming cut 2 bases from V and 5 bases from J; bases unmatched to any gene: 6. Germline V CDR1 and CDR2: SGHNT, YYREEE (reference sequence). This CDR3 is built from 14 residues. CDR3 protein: CASSFTGQRETQYF. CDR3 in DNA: TGTGCCAGCAGCTTTACGGGACAGCGGGAGACCCAGTACTTC.

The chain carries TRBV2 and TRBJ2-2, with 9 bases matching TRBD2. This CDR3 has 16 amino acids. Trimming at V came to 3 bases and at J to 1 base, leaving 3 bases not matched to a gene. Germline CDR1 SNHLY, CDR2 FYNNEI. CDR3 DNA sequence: TGTGCCAGCAGTGATAGCGGGAGCTGGAACACCGGGGAGCTGTTTTTT. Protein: CASSDSGSWNTGELFF.

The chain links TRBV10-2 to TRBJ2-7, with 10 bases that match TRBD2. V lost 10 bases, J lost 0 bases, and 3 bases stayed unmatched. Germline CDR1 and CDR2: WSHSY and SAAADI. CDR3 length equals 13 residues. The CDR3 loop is CATASGSSYEQYF. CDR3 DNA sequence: TGCGCCACCGCTAGCGGGAGCTCCTACGAGCAGTACTTC.

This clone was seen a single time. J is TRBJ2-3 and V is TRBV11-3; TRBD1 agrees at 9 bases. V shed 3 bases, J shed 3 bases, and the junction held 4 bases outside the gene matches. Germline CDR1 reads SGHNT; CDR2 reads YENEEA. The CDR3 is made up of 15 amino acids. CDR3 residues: CASSFNRGPTDTQYF. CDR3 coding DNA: TGTGCCAGCAGCTTTAACAGGGGGCCGACAGATACGCAGTATTTT.

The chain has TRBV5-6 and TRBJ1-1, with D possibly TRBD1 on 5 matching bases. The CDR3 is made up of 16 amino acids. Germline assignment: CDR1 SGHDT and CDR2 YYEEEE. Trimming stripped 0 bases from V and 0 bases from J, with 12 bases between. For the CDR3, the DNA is TGTGCCAGCAGCTTGGTCAGGGAAGGGCTGAACACTGAAGCTTTCTTT. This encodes CASSLVREGLNTEAFF.